The next 6 T cell receptor beta chains were all read from a single sample in a study of blood T cell repertoires in COVID-19. Assay: immunoSEQ multiplex PCR; the TCRdb copy retains only in-frame clones and omits some. The top ten hold 12% of the sample, which has approximately 210,000 clones, roughly four fifths seen once. Specimen: peripheral blood. The source of these receptors is a woman in her thirties or forties with acute or convalescent COVID-19.

This sequence joins TRBV10-3 and TRBJ2-7, with 8 bases identical to TRBD1. Losses at the gene ends were 1 base for V and 5 bases for J; bases not matched to a gene: 4. The CDR3 length is 14 residues. CDR1 is ENHRY and CDR2 is SYGVKD in the germline V gene. The CDR3: CAISEFSTGDEQYF. In nucleotides, the CDR3 is TGTGCCATCAGTGAGTTCTCGACAGGGGACGAGCAGTACTTC.

The V call is TRBV7-3, the J call TRBJ2-2; D remains unclear. Germline-derived CDR1 and CDR2 are SGHTA and FQGTGA. This CDR3 contains 17 residues. The V and J ends lost 1 base and 0 bases respectively, with 12 bases between them. In DNA, the CDR3 is TGTGCCAGCAGCTTAAGGGCTTACCCTACGAACACCGGGGAGCTGTTTTTT. Its translation: CASSLRAYPTNTGELFF.

This chain links TRBV29-1 with TRBJ2-5; TRBD2 agrees at 10 bases. The CDR3 runs 15 residues. Germline V CDR1 and CDR2: SQVTM, ANQGSEA. V trimming: 5 bases; J trimming: 5 bases; junction bases outside the gene matches: 11. Here the CDR3 DNA reads TGCAGCGTTCCTGCTAGCGGGAGTAGGTCGGAGACCCAGTACTTC. This translates into CSVPASGSRSETQYF.

The chain is built from TRBV12-3 or TRBV12-4 and TRBJ1-4; 7 nucleotides align to TRBD1. The CDR3 runs 13 residues. The J segment lost 8 bases and the V segment lost 6 bases, leaving 6 bases of the junction unmatched. The CDR3 bases are TGTGCCAGCAGATCCAGGGGGACCGAAAAACTGTTTTTT. This gives the protein CASRSRGTEKLFF.

The sample holds a few counts of this clone. The chain uses TRBV7-2 and TRBJ2-7; no clear D gene. This CDR3 contains 12 residues. Trimming took off 5 bases at V and 0 bases at J, with 5 bases between the two ends. Germline values: CDR1 SGHTA, CDR2 FQGNSA. DNA for the CDR3: TGTGCCAGCAGCGCGAGCTCCTACGAGCAGTACTTC. It specifies CASSASSYEQYF.

The rearrangement joins TRBV15 to TRBJ2-3; 7 nucleotides align to TRBD2. The CDR3 sequence is 15 residues long. V was clipped by 5 bases and J by 1 base; unmatched bases: 6. CDR1 and CDR2 from the germline V gene are LNHNV and YYDKDF (reference sequence). This CDR3 reads CATSDFGRGTDTQYF. CDR3 in DNA: TGTGCCACCAGCGATTTTGGGAGGGGCACAGATACGCAGTATTTT. The full variable domain, its missing parts supplied by reference TRBV15 and TRBJ2-3, is DAMVIQNPRYQVTQFGKPVTLSCSQTLNHNVMYWYQQKSSQAPKLLFHYYDKDFNNEADTPDNFQSRRPNTSFCFLDIRSPGLGDTAMYLCATSDFGRGTDTQYFGPGTRLTVL.